This T cell receptor (beta chain) was observed in a study of T cell responses to AZD1222 COVID-19 vaccine. Assay: immunoSEQ multiplex PCR; the TCRdb copy retains only in-frame clones and omits some. This sample has over 110,000 clones; about 92% occur once, and the top ten carry around 4.7%. V dropped 5 bases and J dropped 1 base, with 11 bases sitting between them. The CDR3 covers 14 residues. Germline assignment: CDR1 MNHEY and CDR2 SVGAGI. Sequenced material: peripheral blood, taken on day 0 of AZD1222 vaccination. The rearrangement links TRBV6-5 to TRBJ1-1, with unresolved D. The receptor was derived from an adult in good health. In DNA, the CDR3 is TGTGCCAGCAGTAAGTTTGTGGGGAACACTGAAGCTTTCTTT. It is translated as CASSKFVGNTEAFF.